This is a list of T cell receptor beta chains from one sample in a study of T cells in Graves' hyperthyroidism and ophthalmopathy. TCRdb fed the multiplex PCR reads into MiXCR, producing one record per CDR3 protein. The repertoire includes around 280,000 distinct CDR3 sequences, less than 15% of them detected once, and more than 7.5% sits in the top ten. Source material: blood. The receptors stem from a woman in her twenties or thirties with Graves' hyperthyroidism that later progressed to Graves' ophthalmopathy. Both conserved end residues are part of each CDR3. D genes are given only for firm matches. Size is stated for part of the rows, as once, few or many counts, or as a class when the clone is expanded.

D gene	J gene	clone size	V gene	CDR3 DNA	CDR3 protein
-	TRBJ2-7	many	TRBV27	TGTGCCAGCAGTTTATCGAGCTCCTCTAACTACGAGCAGTACTTC	CASSLSSSSNYEQYF
-	TRBJ2-2	few	TRBV9	TGTGCCAGCAGCGTAGCCTCCCGTCCCGGGGAGCTGTTTTTT	CASSVASRPGELFF
TRBD2	TRBJ2-1	-	TRBV20-1	TGCAGTGCTACCCGCGGGGGGCTAGCGGGAGGGGCCTACAATGAGCAGTTCTTC	CSATRGGLAGGAYNEQFF
TRBD1	TRBJ1-5	many	TRBV11-1	TGTGCCGGATACAGGGGGCGCGGGGGCAATCAGCCCCAGCATTTT	CAGYRGRGGNQPQHF
-	TRBJ2-1	few	TRBV24-1	TGTGCCACCAGTGATTTGGGCAATGAGCAGTTCTTC	CATSDLGNEQFF
-	TRBJ2-1	many	TRBV20-1	TGCAGTGCTAGATATGCGGTCTCCTACAATGAGCAGTTCTTC	CSARYAVSYNEQFF
-	TRBJ2-1	many	TRBV20-1	TGCAGTTCGAGACTAGAGGGTTTGATGAATGAGCAGTTCTTC	CSSRLEGLMNEQFF
-	TRBJ1-1	many	TRBV3-1	TGTGCCAGCAGCGCCGACAGAGGCACTGAAGCTTTCTTT	CASSADRGTEAFF
-	TRBJ1-1	many	TRBV20-1	TGCAGTGCTAGATGGGAGTTTACCCCCCCGGGAGCTTTCTTT	CSARWEFTPPGAFF
-	TRBJ2-4	-	TRBV6-1	TGTGCCAGCAAAGGAGCCAAAAACATTCAGTACTTC	CASKGAKNIQYF
-	TRBJ1-2	many	TRBV20-1	TGCAGTGCTCCCGGGACGGCGGGCTATGGCTACACCTTC	CSAPGTAGYGYTF
TRBD2	TRBJ2-6	many	TRBV28	TGTGCCAGCCATACTAGCGGGAGAGCTGGGGCCAACGTCCTGACTTTC	CASHTSGRAGANVLTF
TRBD2	TRBJ2-5	-	TRBV15	TGTGCCACCAGCAGATTAGCGGGAGAACAGACCCAGTACTTC	CATSRLAGEQTQYF
TRBD2	TRBJ2-7	many	TRBV30	TGTGCCTGGAATCTAGCGGAAGGGTACGAGCAGTACTTC	CAWNLAEGYEQYF
TRBD1	TRBJ1-2	-	TRBV28	TGTGCCAGCAGACTTAGACAGGGCGGGATCTATGGCTACACCTTC	CASRLRQGGIYGYTF
-	TRBJ2-5	many	TRBV7-3	TGTGCCAGCAGCTTAAATGCAGGGAAGATGGAGACCCAGTACTTC	CASSLNAGKMETQYF
TRBD1	TRBJ1-5	many	TRBV2	TGTGCCAGCACTGGACAGGGGGTTGGTCAGCCCCAGCATTTT	CASTGQGVGQPQHF
-	TRBJ1-2	many	TRBV13	TGTGCCAGCAGCTTCCTCGGGGGGGAAGGCTACACCTTC	CASSFLGGEGYTF
TRBD2	TRBJ2-7	many	TRBV20-1	TGCAGTGCAATAAAGCTAGCGGGAGTCTCCTACGAGCAGTACTTC	CSAIKLAGVSYEQYF
-	TRBJ2-7	medium-sized	TRBV7-2	TGTGCCAGCATCCCGGACGAGCAGTACTTC	CASIPDEQYF
TRBD2	TRBJ2-5	many	TRBV5-1	TGCGCCAGCAGCCTCGGGACTAGCGGGAGGCACCAAGAGACCCAGTACTTC	CASSLGTSGRHQETQYF
-	TRBJ2-1	few	TRBV10-3	TGTGCCATCAAGGGACTCAATATGCCCAATGAGCAGTTCTTC	CAIKGLNMPNEQFF
TRBD2	TRBJ2-3	-	TRBV12-3/TRBV12-4	TGTGCCAGCAGTAATATAGCGGGAGGGTCCAGCACAGATACGCAGTATTTT	CASSNIAGGSSTDTQYF
-	TRBJ1-6	many	TRBV7-2	TGTGCCAGCCGGTGGGACGGTAATTCACCCCTCCACTTT	CASRWDGNSPLHF
-	TRBJ2-2	once	TRBV6-2/TRBV6-3	TGTGCCAGCAGTTACTCGTTTCTAGCCGCGAACACCGGGGAGCTGTTTTTT	CASSYSFLAANTGELFF
-	TRBJ2-5	-	TRBV7-7	TGTGCCAGCAGCTTGGAGGGGAGGAAGACCCAGTACTTC	CASSLEGRKTQYF
-	TRBJ2-4	many	TRBV7-9	TGTGCCAGCAGCCCCGGACGGGGAGGAGGCATTCAGTACTTC	CASSPGRGGGIQYF
-	TRBJ2-7	-	TRBV9	TGTGCCAGCAGCGTAGGAGATACCGCCCCCTCCTACGAGCAGTACTTC	CASSVGDTAPSYEQYF
-	TRBJ2-5	few	TRBV5-1	TGCGCCAGCACACTAGAGTCGTACCAAGAGACCCAGTACTTC	CASTLESYQETQYF